Listed below are T cell receptor beta chains from one sample, sequenced in a study of shared clonotypes between healthy human individuals. Data came from immunoSEQ multiplex PCR; TCRdb stores just in-frame clones and leaves some out. Among over 750,000 clones listed, 95% to 97% were seen once. Sequencing was performed on naive CD8+ T cells sorted from blood. The receptors here all came from a man under 40 in good health. CDR3s leave out the opening cysteine and the closing phenylalanine or tryptophan. Each record gives: CDR3 protein, J gene, V gene.

CDR3: ASSLGLFAGQDEKEQY
J: TRBJ2-7
V: TRBV5-1

CDR3: ASSLEGQGYIPETEAF
J: TRBJ1-1
V: TRBV5-1

CDR3: ASSLAPQSSYNEQF
J: TRBJ2-1
V: TRBV5-4

CDR3: ASSKEDWETQY
J: TRBJ2-5
V: TRBV9

CDR3: ASSPWEDYEQY
J: TRBJ2-7
V: TRBV28

CDR3: ASSLELDPRAPYEQY
J: TRBJ2-7
V: TRBV7-9

CDR3: ASSDILAGGQRGTDTQY
J: TRBJ2-3
V: TRBV6-1

CDR3: ASSLRGQGLSEQF
J: TRBJ2-1
V: TRBV7-9

CDR3: ASSASWGTNTDTQY
J: TRBJ2-3
V: TRBV9

CDR3: ASSQGAGLNTEAF
J: TRBJ1-1
V: TRBV14

CDR3: ASSPSLGGFHEQY
J: TRBJ2-7
V: TRBV27

CDR3: ASSARGSYEQY
J: TRBJ2-7
V: TRBV28

CDR3: ASSPGTSGTDTQY
J: TRBJ2-3
V: TRBV5-8

CDR3: ASRDSTGLNTQY
J: TRBJ2-3
V: TRBV5-4

CDR3: ASSEVLGLDADTQY
J: TRBJ2-3
V: TRBV2

CDR3: ASSPPEGGGTPQDGQY
J: TRBJ2-5
V: TRBV18

CDR3: ASSLEGTSGFYRELF
J: TRBJ2-2
V: TRBV7-9

CDR3: ATSREHGNQPQH
J: TRBJ1-5
V: TRBV15

CDR3: ASSLWGARDTEAF
J: TRBJ1-1
V: TRBV28

CDR3: ASSSLAGGPPTQY
J: TRBJ2-3
V: TRBV7-9

CDR3: ASRNQESNEKLF
J: TRBJ1-4
V: TRBV11-2

CDR3: STWTSDDYEQY
J: TRBJ2-7
V: TRBV29-1

CDR3: ASSVDGSGIVNEQF
J: TRBJ2-1
V: TRBV9

CDR3: ASSSDFAIENTGELF
J: TRBJ2-2
V: TRBV7-8

CDR3: ASSLDRDTGRNNEQY
J: TRBJ2-7
V: TRBV7-8

CDR3: ASSPWTSGSSYEQY
J: TRBJ2-7
V: TRBV5-4

CDR3: ASSLLRREVDEQF
J: TRBJ2-1
V: TRBV27

CDR3: ASSSRQTGEKLF
J: TRBJ1-4
V: TRBV4-1

CDR3: ASSSWTSENQETQY
J: TRBJ2-5
V: TRBV19

CDR3: ASSQGRLAVYNEQF
J: TRBJ2-1
V: TRBV14

CDR3: ASSDSLPFSGANVLT
J: TRBJ2-6
V: TRBV27

CDR3: ASSITSGYNEQF
J: TRBJ2-1
V: TRBV19

CDR3: ASYLAGTYNEQF
J: TRBJ2-1
V: TRBV6-1

CDR3: SAGRNQPQH
J: TRBJ1-5
V: TRBV20-1

CDR3: AWIRQPSEQF
J: TRBJ2-1
V: TRBV30

CDR3: ASSYSTGTQY
J: TRBJ2-5
V: TRBV6-5

CDR3: ASSPRDFQETQY
J: TRBJ2-5
V: TRBV4-2

CDR3: ASSLSHYNEQF
J: TRBJ2-1
V: TRBV27

CDR3: SVIRQGETQY
J: TRBJ2-5
V: TRBV29-1

CDR3: ASSGGRTDTQY
J: TRBJ2-3
V: TRBV27

CDR3: ASSLALLGGSLQETQY
J: TRBJ2-5
V: TRBV7-6

CDR3: ASSAASGRDTDTQY
J: TRBJ2-3
V: TRBV10-1

CDR3: ASSSGLDYEQY
J: TRBJ2-7
V: TRBV7-9

CDR3: ASSFNSGREQF
J: TRBJ2-1
V: TRBV7-9

CDR3: ASPEGLAGSDTQY
J: TRBJ2-3
V: TRBV7-9

CDR3: AISSQGRLDEQY
J: TRBJ2-7
V: TRBV10-3

CDR3: AWSVEGGYTEAF
J: TRBJ1-1
V: TRBV30

CDR3: ASSSSLGTAAEQY
J: TRBJ2-7
V: TRBV7-6

CDR3: ASSSDRGRTGELF
J: TRBJ2-2
V: TRBV11-2

CDR3: ASSLATGTDQETQY
J: TRBJ2-5
V: TRBV13

CDR3: ASSAPGGATEAF
J: TRBJ1-1
V: TRBV9

CDR3: ASSLAGAEQF
J: TRBJ2-1
V: TRBV7-6

CDR3: ASSSDYGTVQETQY
J: TRBJ2-5
V: TRBV6-5

CDR3: ASSTYRGGSPYEQY
J: TRBJ2-7
V: TRBV27

CDR3: ASSSPTESSYNEQF
J: TRBJ2-1
V: TRBV7-6

CDR3: ASSGTGGYT
J: TRBJ1-2
V: TRBV25-1